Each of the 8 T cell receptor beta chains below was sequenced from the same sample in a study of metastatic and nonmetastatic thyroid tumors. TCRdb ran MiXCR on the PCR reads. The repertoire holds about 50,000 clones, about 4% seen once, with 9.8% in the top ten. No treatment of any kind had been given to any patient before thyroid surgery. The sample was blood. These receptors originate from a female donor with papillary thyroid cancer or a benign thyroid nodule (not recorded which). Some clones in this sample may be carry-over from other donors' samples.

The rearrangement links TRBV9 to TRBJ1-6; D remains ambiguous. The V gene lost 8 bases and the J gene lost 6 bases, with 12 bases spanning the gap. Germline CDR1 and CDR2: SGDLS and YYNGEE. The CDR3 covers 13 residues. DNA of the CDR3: TGTGCCAGAAGCATAGCGGTTAATTCACCCCTCCACTTT. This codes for CARSIAVNSPLHF.

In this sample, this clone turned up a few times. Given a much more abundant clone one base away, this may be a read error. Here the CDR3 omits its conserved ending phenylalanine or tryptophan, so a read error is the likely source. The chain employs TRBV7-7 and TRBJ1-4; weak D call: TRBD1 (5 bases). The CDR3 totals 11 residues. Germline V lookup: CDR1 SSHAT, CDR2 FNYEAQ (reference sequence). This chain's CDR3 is CASYKGEKLFL. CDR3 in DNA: TGTGCTAGCTATAAGGGGGAAAAACTGTTTCTT.

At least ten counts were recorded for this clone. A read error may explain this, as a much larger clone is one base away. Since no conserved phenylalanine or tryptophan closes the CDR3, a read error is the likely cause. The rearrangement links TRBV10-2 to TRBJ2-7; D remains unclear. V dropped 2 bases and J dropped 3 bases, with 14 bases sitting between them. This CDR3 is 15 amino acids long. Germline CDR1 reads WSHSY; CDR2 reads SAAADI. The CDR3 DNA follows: TGCGCCAGCAGTGAGAGGTGGGATCTGGGCTACGAGCAGTACCTC. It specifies CASSERWDLGYEQYL.

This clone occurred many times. In nucleotides, the CDR3 is TGTGCCAGCAGTGAATTGGGCCCTTTAGCGGGAATGCCTGTCAATGAGCAGTTCTTC. Its protein product is CASSELGPLAGMPVNEQFF. The chain recombines TRBV2 with TRBJ2-1; 8 bases agree with TRBD2. CDR3 length equals 19 residues. Germline-derived CDR1 and CDR2 are SNHLY and FYNNEI. Trimming took 2 bases from V and 6 from J; bases not matched to a gene: 18.

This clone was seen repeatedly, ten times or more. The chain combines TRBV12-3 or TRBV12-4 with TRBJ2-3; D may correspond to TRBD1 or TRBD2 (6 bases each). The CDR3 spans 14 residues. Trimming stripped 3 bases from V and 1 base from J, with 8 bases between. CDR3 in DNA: TGTGCCAGCAGTTTCGGGGGCGGCACAGATACGCAGTATTTT. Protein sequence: CASSFGGGTDTQYF.

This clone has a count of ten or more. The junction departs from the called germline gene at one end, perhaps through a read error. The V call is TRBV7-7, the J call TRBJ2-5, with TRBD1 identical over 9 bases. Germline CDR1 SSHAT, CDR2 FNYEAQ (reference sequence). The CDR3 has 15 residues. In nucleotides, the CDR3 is TGTGCTAGCAGCAAGCTGACAGGGGGCCAAGAGACCCAGTACTTC. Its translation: CASSKLTGGQETQYF.

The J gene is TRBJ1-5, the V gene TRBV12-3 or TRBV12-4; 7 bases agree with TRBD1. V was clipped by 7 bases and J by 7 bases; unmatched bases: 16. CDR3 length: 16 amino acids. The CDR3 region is CASIRRQGYNKQPQHF. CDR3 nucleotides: TGTGCCAGCATCCGACGACAGGGCTATAACAAGCAGCCCCAGCATTTT.

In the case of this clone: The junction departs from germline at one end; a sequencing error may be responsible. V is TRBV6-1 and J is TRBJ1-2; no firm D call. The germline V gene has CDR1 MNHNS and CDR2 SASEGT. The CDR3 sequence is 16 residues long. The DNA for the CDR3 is TGTTCCAGCAGTGAATCGATGGGTATAAGTAGCTATGGCTACACCTTC. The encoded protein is CSSSESMGISSYGYTF.